One sample yielded the 18 T cell receptor beta chains listed below, sequenced in a study of blood T cell repertoires in COVID-19. Sequencing was performed with immunoSEQ multiplex PCR; in TCRdb, only in-frame clones are kept and a portion is missing. The data show roughly 240,000 clones, with about 84% seen just once and about 5.4% held by the top ten. The source material was peripheral blood. These receptors were collected from a woman over 75 with COVID-19, enrolled during active disease.

The V and J genes are TRBV7-2 and TRBJ1-2; 7 bases align to TRBD1. The CDR3 spans 15 residues. V was clipped by 0 bases and J by 3 bases; unmatched bases: 4. The germline V gene has CDR1 SGHTA and CDR2 FQGNSA. The CDR3 region has the DNA TGTGCCAGCAGCTTAGCGGTAGGGGGCTACTATGGCTACACCTTC. As protein: CASSLAVGGYYGYTF. The entire variable domain, with the rest obtained from reference TRBV7-2 and TRBJ1-2, is as follows: GAGVSQSPSNKVTEKGKDVELRCDPISGHTALYWYRQSLGQGLEFLIYFQGNSAPDKSGLPSDRFSAERTGGSVSTLTIQRTQQEDSAVYLCASSLAVGGYYGYTFGSGTRLTVV.

The chain combines TRBV7-9 with TRBJ1-4; 7 bases agree with TRBD1. Germline V gives CDR1 SEHNR, CDR2 FQNEAQ (reference sequence). This CDR3 region has 13 residues. V was pared by 4 bases and J by 8 bases, with 4 bases of the junction left unmatched. The CDR3 here is CASSSQGKEKLFF. CDR3 in DNA: TGTGCCAGCAGCTCACAGGGGAAGGAAAAACTGTTTTTT.

The chain links TRBV3-1 (or the pseudogene TRBV3-2) to TRBJ1-2; no reliable D call. Per germline, CDR1 LGHDT and CDR2 YNNKEL (reference sequence). CDR3 length: 14 amino acids. Trimming stripped 1 base from V and 8 bases from J, with 14 bases between. The CDR3 loop reads CASSQVGGREGYTF. CDR3 in DNA: TGTGCCAGCAGCCAAGTCGGAGGGCGGGAAGGCTACACCTTC.

This rearrangement joins TRBV7-2 to TRBJ1-5; the match to TRBD1 covers 9 bases. V lost 5 bases, J lost 6 bases, and 8 bases stayed unmatched. Per germline, CDR1 SGHTA and CDR2 FQGNSA. CDR3 length: 15 residues. This CDR3 reads CASSSSGTGSQPQHF. CDR3 sequence (DNA): TGTGCCAGCAGCAGCTCCGGGACAGGGAGTCAGCCCCAGCATTTT.

V and J are TRBV11-2 and TRBJ1-5; D unresolved. CDR1 and CDR2 (germline): SGHAT, FQNNGV. CDR3 length: 12 amino acids. With 1 base removed from V and 10 bases from J, the gap between germline ends came to 8 bases. The CDR3: CASSLGTTPQHF. The CDR3 nucleotides read TGTGCCAGCAGCTTAGGAACCACTCCCCAGCATTTT.

The chain employs TRBV28 and TRBJ1-2; TRBD1 matches 8 bases. The CDR3 spans 12 residues. V gave up 4 bases and J gave up 8 bases; unmatched junction bases: 3. Germline V gives CDR1 MDHEN, CDR2 SYDVKM. CDR3: CASSYTGGGYTF. In nucleotides, the CDR3 is TGTGCCAGCAGTTATACAGGGGGGGGCTACACCTTC.

This chain links TRBV30 with TRBJ1-1; D unresolved. The CDR3 spans 12 residues. Germline loops: CDR1 GTSNPN, CDR2 SVGIG (reference sequence). Trimming removed 5 bases from V and 0 bases from J, with 7 bases in between. The CDR3 coding sequence is TGTGCCTGGGGACCGGTGAACACTGAAGCTTTCTTT. This sequence encodes CAWGPVNTEAFF.

This chain connects TRBV18 to TRBJ1-4, with TRBD1 identical over 7 bases. V lost 0 bases, J lost 1 base, and 11 bases stayed unmatched. The CDR3 contains 19 residues. Germline V gives CDR1 KGHSH, CDR2 LQKENI. CDR3 region: CASSPPSGTAAGTNEKLFF. The CDR3 DNA is TGTGCCAGCTCACCACCCTCCGGGACAGCTGCGGGAACTAATGAAAAACTGTTTTTT. Variable domain in full (rest from reference TRBV18 and TRBJ1-4): NAGVMQNPRHLVRRRGQEARLRCSPMKGHSHVYWYRQLPEEGLKFMVYLQKENIIDESGMPKERFSAEFPKEGPSILRIQQVVRGDSAAYFCASSPPSGTAAGTNEKLFFGSGTQLSVL.

This sequence joins TRBV4-2 and TRBJ1-3, with 7 nucleotides matching TRBD1. With 3 bases clipped from V and 4 bases from J, the junction kept 6 bases outside the gene matches. The CDR3 is 15 residues long. CDR1 and CDR2 (germline): LGHNA, YNFKEQ. The CDR3 DNA is TGTGCCAGCAGCCATGGAGGGGGCGAAGGAAACACCATATATTTT. Its translation: CASSHGGGEGNTIYF.

The V call is TRBV2, the J call TRBJ1-6; 7 bases fit TRBD1. This CDR3 region has 14 residues. Germline-derived CDR1 and CDR2 are SNHLY and FYNNEI. The V gene end was trimmed by 1 base and the J gene end by 12 bases; junction bases not matched to a gene: 6. The CDR3 nucleotides are TGTGCCAGCAGTGAAGGAGGGGGCGCATTACCCCTCCACTTT. Translating it yields CASSEGGGALPLHF.

The rearrangement joins TRBV7-9 to TRBJ2-2, with 7 bases matching TRBD1. The CDR3 sequence is 14 residues long. Germline V CDR1 and CDR2: SEHNR, FQNEAQ (reference sequence). V lost 6 bases, J lost 7 bases, and 8 bases stayed unmatched. CDR3 amino acids: CASSQGTVVGELFF. Here the CDR3 DNA reads TGTGCCAGCAGTCAAGGGACAGTGGTCGGGGAGCTGTTTTTT. Looking up the rest from reference TRBV7-9 and TRBJ2-2 gives the full variable domain: DTGVSQNPRHKITKRGQNVTFRCDPISEHNRLYWYRQTLGQGPEFLTYFQNEAQLEKSRLLSDRFSAERPKGSFSTLEIQRTEQGDSAMYLCASSQGTVVGELFFGEGSRLTVL.

The CDR3 DNA sequence: TGCGCCAGCAGGGACAGGGGCGCTCAAGAGACCCAGTACTTC. Translated: CASRDRGAQETQYF. The rearrangement links TRBV23-1 to TRBJ2-5; 9 positions agree with TRBD1. TRBV23-1 is classed as an ORF, of uncertain function. With 6 bases clipped from V and 2 bases from J, the junction kept 4 bases outside the gene matches. This CDR3 comprises 14 residues.

V and J are TRBV10-3 and TRBJ1-2; D unresolved. Trimming stripped 2 bases from V and 6 bases from J, with 7 bases between. This CDR3 comprises 12 residues. CDR1 ENHRY and CDR2 SYGVKD come from the germline V gene. The CDR3 reads CAISEMLNGYTF. The CDR3 nucleotides read TGTGCCATCAGTGAGATGTTAAATGGCTACACCTTC.

In its sample, this clone was seen once. This rearrangement joins TRBV4-2 to TRBJ1-5; TRBD1 agrees at 10 bases. The V segment lost 4 bases and the J segment 5 bases; nucleotides outside the gene matches: 2. Germline CDR1 and CDR2: LGHNA and YNFKEQ. The CDR3 spans 14 residues. The CDR3 bases are TGTGCCAGCAGCCCGGGACAGGGGTATCAGCCCCAGCATTTT. It is translated as CASSPGQGYQPQHF.

As DNA, the CDR3 is TGTGCCAGCAGCCCCGGGATCCCAGGAGGTGTCGACAATGAGCAGTTCTTC. This sequence encodes CASSPGIPGGVDNEQFF. V usage is TRBV13 and J usage is TRBJ2-1; D is perhaps TRBD2 (5 bases). The CDR3 spans 17 residues. Germline loops: CDR1 PRHDT, CDR2 FYEKMQ (reference sequence). Trimming left V 5 bases short and J 5 bases short, with 22 bases between.

This clone was observed a handful of times. The rearrangement uses TRBV6-5 and TRBJ1-3, with no clear D. This CDR3 has 15 residues. Trimming pared 5 bases from V and 1 base from J, leaving 12 bases between. The germline CDR1 and CDR2 sequences are MNHEY and SVGAGI. The CDR3 reads CASSRDSLSGNTIYF. DNA for the CDR3: TGTGCCAGCAGTCGGGATTCACTTTCTGGAAACACCATATATTTT.

This clone was counted many times. The rearrangement uses TRBV3-1 (or the pseudogene TRBV3-2) and TRBJ1-2; the match to TRBD1 covers 9 bases. Losses at the gene ends were 4 bases for V and 8 bases for J; bases not matched to a gene: 14. Germline CDR1 is LGHDT and CDR2 is YNNKEL (reference sequence). CDR3 length equals 16 residues. The CDR3 bases are TGTGCCAGCAGCCGCCTACTTGGGACAGGGCCTGCGGGCTACACCTTC. Translation gives CASSRLLGTGPAGYTF.

The chain joins TRBV2 to TRBJ1-3; 7 bases align to TRBD1. CDR3 size: 14 residues. CDR1 SNHLY and CDR2 FYNNEI come from the germline V gene. V was pared by 7 bases and J by 2 bases, with 5 bases of the junction left unmatched. CDR3 DNA sequence: TGTGCCAGCATTCCCGGGACAGCTGGAAACACCATATATTTT. Amino acid sequence: CASIPGTAGNTIYF.